The T cell receptor (beta chain) described here comes from a study of blood T cell repertoires in COVID-19. V shed 2 bases, J shed 1 base, and the junction held 2 bases outside the gene matches. This CDR3 has 15 amino acids. The germline CDR1 and CDR2 sequences are PRHDT and FYEKMQ (reference sequence). Using immunoSEQ multiplex PCR, the repertoire was profiled, and TCRdb retains in-frame clones only, with some absent. The repertoire holds 140,000 to 150,000 clones, approximately 80% seen once, with roughly 7.7% in the top ten. The rearrangement uses TRBV13 and TRBJ2-7, with 10 bases aligning to TRBD1. The receptor was isolated from a human donor with acute or convalescent COVID-19. The donor label of this sample is uncertain. The specimen sequenced was peripheral blood. Here the CDR3 reads CASSLRTGGSYEQYF. CDR3 coding DNA: TGTGCCAGCAGCTTAAGGACAGGGGGTTCCTACGAGCAGTACTTC.